Presented here are 14 T cell receptor beta chains from one specimen sequenced in a study of blood T cell repertoires in COVID-19. Repertoires were generated with immunoSEQ multiplex PCR, while TCRdb's copy carries only in-frame clones and drops some. The table includes around 200,000 clones, 83% detected once. What was sequenced was peripheral blood. These receptors came from a woman aged 50 to 60 with acute or convalescent COVID-19.

The V and J genes are TRBV30 and TRBJ2-7; the match to TRBD2 covers 7 bases. After removal of 0 bases from V and 4 bases from J, the junction contained 3 bases not matched to a gene. This CDR3 has 13 residues. Germline V gene sequence: CDR1 GTSNPN, CDR2 SVGIG (reference sequence). CDR3 protein: CAWSVQLAYEQYF. In DNA form, the CDR3 reads TGTGCCTGGAGTGTACAACTAGCGTACGAGCAGTACTTC. Full variable domain (outside the CDR3, taken from reference TRBV30 and TRBJ2-7): SQTIHQWPATLVQPVGSPLSLECTVEGTSNPNLYWYRQAAGRGLQLLFYSVGIGQISSEVPQNLSASRPQDRQFILSSKKLLLSDSGFYLCAWSVQLAYEQYFGPGTRLTVT.

The genes are TRBV19 and TRBJ1-2; 8 nucleotides align to TRBD1. The germline V gene has CDR1 LNHDA and CDR2 SQIVND (reference sequence). Trimming took 6 bases from V and 2 from J; bases not matched to a gene: 5. CDR3 length: 14 residues. CDR3 bases: TGTGCCAGTAGCCCTTGGACAGGGAACTATGGCTACACCTTC. Protein: CASSPWTGNYGYTF.

The chain combines TRBV4-2 with TRBJ2-5; 8 bases line up with TRBD2. This CDR3 region has 15 residues. Germline CDR1 reads LGHNA; CDR2 reads YNFKEQ. V was pared by 3 bases and J by 5 bases, with 8 bases of the junction left unmatched. The CDR3 sequence: CASSQSGTRTETQYF. CDR3 nucleotide sequence: TGTGCCAGCAGCCAGTCCGGGACTAGGACGGAGACCCAGTACTTC.

The chain employs TRBV19 and TRBJ2-2; 9 bases fit TRBD1. With 6 bases clipped from V and 3 bases from J, the junction kept 11 bases outside the gene matches. CDR3 size: 17 residues. The V gene's germline CDR1 is LNHDA and CDR2 SQIVND (reference sequence). The CDR3 spells CASREGTGKVDTGELFF. The CDR3 nucleotides are TGTGCCAGTAGAGAAGGGACAGGGAAAGTCGACACCGGGGAGCTGTTTTTT.

The genes are TRBV14 and TRBJ2-7, with a weak D call TRBD1 (6 bases). In germline, CDR1 is SGHDN, CDR2 FVKESK. This CDR3 is 16 amino acids long. The V end lost 2 bases, the J end lost 1 base, and 15 bases lay between the germline ends. CDR3 loop: CASSQWAGEASYEQYF. The CDR3 DNA is TGTGCCAGCAGCCAATGGGCAGGGGAAGCGTCCTACGAGCAGTACTTC.

The chain employs TRBV10-1 and TRBJ2-1, with D tentatively TRBD2 (6 bases). This CDR3 contains 15 residues. The V gene's germline CDR1 is WNHNN and CDR2 SYGVQD (reference sequence). Trimming cost V 3 bases and J 11 bases, with 20 bases left between them. This CDR3 reads CASSEVGGGEKKQFF. CDR3 nucleotides: TGCGCCAGCAGTGAAGTCGGTGGAGGGGAAAAGAAGCAGTTCTTC.

V is TRBV28 and J is TRBJ2-1, with TRBD1 as a possible D gene (8 bases). The V gene's germline CDR1 is MDHEN and CDR2 SYDVKM. The CDR3 is made up of 18 amino acids. The V end was cut by 5 bases, the J end by 4 bases, with 24 bases between. CDR3 DNA: TGTGCCAGCAGTCCGATCCGGGAGGCAGGGGGCCTATACAATGAGCAGTTCTTC. It encodes CASSPIREAGGLYNEQFF. Looking up the rest from reference TRBV28 and TRBJ2-1 gives the full variable domain: DVKVTQSSRYLVKRTGEKVFLECVQDMDHENMFWYRQDPGLGLRLIYFSYDVKMKEKGDIPEGYSVSREKKERFSLILESASTNQTSMYLCASSPIREAGGLYNEQFFGPGTRLTVL.

The V call is TRBV10-3, the J call TRBJ2-1, with D possibly being TRBD2 (5 bases). This CDR3 region has 14 residues. CDR1 and CDR2 (germline): ENHRY, SYGVKD. V lost 0 bases, J lost 5 bases, and 8 bases lay in between. CDR3: CAISESGGNNEQFF. The CDR3 bases are TGTGCCATCAGTGAGTCCGGAGGAAACAATGAGCAGTTCTTC.

This chain uses TRBV2 with TRBJ1-1; D remains unclear. Trimming stripped 6 bases from V and 8 bases from J, with 7 bases between. Germline CDR1 and CDR2: SNHLY and FYNNEI. The CDR3 spans 10 residues. The DNA of the CDR3 is TGTGCCAGCAGGGAGGTCGAAGCTTTCTTT. This encodes CASREVEAFF. The variable domain in full, with the rest retrieved from reference TRBV2 and TRBJ1-1, is EPEVTQTPSHQVTQMGQEVILRCVPISNHLYFYWYRQILGQKVEFLVSFYNNEISEKSEIFDDQFSVERPDGSNFTLKIRSTKLEDSAMYFCASREVEAFFGQGTRLTVV.

This clone has only one observation. The chain employs TRBV5-8 and TRBJ2-3, with 9 bases identical to TRBD1. CDR3 length: 15 residues. Germline trimming cut 5 bases from V and 4 bases from J; bases unmatched to any gene: 8. Germline V lookup: CDR1 SGHTS, CDR2 YDEGEE. The CDR3 spells CASSPGTGSSDTQYF. Here the CDR3 DNA reads TGTGCCAGCAGTCCCGGGACAGGGTCTTCAGATACGCAGTATTTT.

The J gene is TRBJ2-3, the V gene TRBV24-1; 10 bases agree with TRBD1. V lost 3 bases, J lost 5 bases, and 13 bases stayed unmatched. In germline, CDR1 is KGHDR, CDR2 SFDVKD. The CDR3 sequence is 18 residues long. The CDR3 nucleotides read TGTGCCACCAGTGATCCAACAAACCGGGACAGGGGAAAAGATACGCAGTATTTT. This encodes CATSDPTNRDRGKDTQYF.

This clone was found once. This chain connects TRBV20-1 to TRBJ1-2; 7 bases match TRBD1. This CDR3 comprises 11 residues. V was clipped by 6 bases and J by 8 bases; unmatched bases: 6. Germline V gene sequence: CDR1 DFQATT, CDR2 SNEGSKA (reference sequence). The CDR3 is CSARTGYGYTF. In DNA form, the CDR3 reads TGCAGTGCGAGGACAGGATACGGCTACACCTTC.

The gene calls are TRBV7-2 and TRBJ2-3, with D perhaps TRBD2 (6 bases). This CDR3 has 15 residues. Germline V lookup: CDR1 SGHTA, CDR2 FQGNSA. Trimming stripped 2 bases from V and 5 bases from J, with 14 bases between. This chain's CDR3 is CASSLFPGDGDTQYF. In DNA form, the CDR3 reads TGTGCCAGCAGCTTATTTCCGGGAGACGGAGATACGCAGTATTTT.

Points on this clone: Other nucleotide sequences in the sample specify the same CDR3. V usage is TRBV18 and J usage is TRBJ2-2; TRBD1 agrees at 7 bases. V lost 0 bases and J lost 5; bases outside the gene matches: 0. Germline-derived CDR1 and CDR2 are KGHSH and LQKENI. The CDR3 runs to 14 residues. CDR3 region: CASSPPTGTGELFF. DNA of the CDR3: TGTGCCAGCTCACCACCGACAGGGACCGGGGAGCTGTTTTTT.